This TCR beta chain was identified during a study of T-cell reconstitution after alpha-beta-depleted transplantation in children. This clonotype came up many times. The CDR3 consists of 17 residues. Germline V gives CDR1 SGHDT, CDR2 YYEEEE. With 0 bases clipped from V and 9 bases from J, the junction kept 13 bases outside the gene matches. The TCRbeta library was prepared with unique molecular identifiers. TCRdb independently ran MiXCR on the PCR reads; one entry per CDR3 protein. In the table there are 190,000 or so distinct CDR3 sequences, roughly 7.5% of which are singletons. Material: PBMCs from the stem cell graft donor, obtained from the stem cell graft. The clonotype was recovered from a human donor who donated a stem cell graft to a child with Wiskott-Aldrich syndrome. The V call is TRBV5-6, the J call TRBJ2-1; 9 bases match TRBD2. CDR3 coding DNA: TGTGCCAGCAGCTTGGGGGGACTAGCCTTAGCGAATGCTGAGCAGTTCTTC. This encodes CASSLGGLALANAEQFF.